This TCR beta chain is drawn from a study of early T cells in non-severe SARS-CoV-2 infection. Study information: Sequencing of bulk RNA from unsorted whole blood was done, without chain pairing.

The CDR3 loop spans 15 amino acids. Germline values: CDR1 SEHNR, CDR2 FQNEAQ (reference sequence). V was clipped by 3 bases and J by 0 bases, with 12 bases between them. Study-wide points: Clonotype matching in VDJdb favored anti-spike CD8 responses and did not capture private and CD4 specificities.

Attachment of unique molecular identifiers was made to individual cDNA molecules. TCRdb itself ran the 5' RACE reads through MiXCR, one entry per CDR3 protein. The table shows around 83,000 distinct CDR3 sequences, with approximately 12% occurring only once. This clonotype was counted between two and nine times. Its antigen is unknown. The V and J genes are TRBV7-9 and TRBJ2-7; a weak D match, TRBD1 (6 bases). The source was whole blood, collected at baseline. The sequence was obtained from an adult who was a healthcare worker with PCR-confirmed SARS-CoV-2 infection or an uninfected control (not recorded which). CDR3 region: CASSLLGAGSYEQYF. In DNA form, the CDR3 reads TGTGCCAGCAGCTTGCTGGGGGCAGGCTCCTACGAGCAGTACTTC.